These T cell receptor beta chains were read from a single sample in a study of T-cell memory formation after mild COVID-19. TCRdb analysed the 5' RACE reads with MiXCR anew, one entry per CDR3 protein. The table lists 550,000 to 600,000 distinct CDR3 sequences, around 16% of them singletons, with approximately 8.1% in the top ten. The sample was PBMCs or a T cell subset sorted from them (not recorded which). The receptor source for this set is an adult woman who had mild COVID-19 (a few samples of this study predate the infection). Cell type and time point are not known. Each CDR3 is given with its conserved first and last residue. Fields, in order: V gene, J gene, clone size, CDR3 protein. Only some rows state a clone size, as once, few, many or a class for expanded clones.

V: TRBV12-3/TRBV12-4
J: TRBJ1-5
size: NA
CDR3: CASSLSGELSQPQHF

V: TRBV11-2
J: TRBJ2-3
size: few
CDR3: CASSLQGVNTDTQYF

V: TRBV30
J: TRBJ2-7
size: NA
CDR3: CAWSGSFTYEQYF

V: TRBV12-3/TRBV12-4
J: TRBJ1-1
size: NA
CDR3: CASSLSGWDEAFF

V: TRBV5-1
J: TRBJ2-1
size: few
CDR3: CASSSSSGGRDEQFF

V: TRBV5-1
J: TRBJ2-2
size: NA
CDR3: CASSPRAGGGTGELFF

V: TRBV6-2/TRBV6-3
J: TRBJ1-1
size: few
CDR3: CASRPYRGGTEAFF

V: TRBV9
J: TRBJ1-2
size: NA
CDR3: CASSRWGGLNGYTF

V: TRBV5-4
J: TRBJ1-1
size: NA
CDR3: CASSLEQGAVAEAFF

V: TRBV24-1
J: TRBJ2-1
size: few
CDR3: CATSDPGSLQSNEQFF

V: TRBV4-2
J: TRBJ1-4
size: NA
CDR3: CASSQPDRTTNEKLFF

V: TRBV4-1
J: TRBJ2-1
size: few
CDR3: CASSRGTSGVIEQFF

V: TRBV5-1
J: TRBJ2-2
size: few
CDR3: CASSSTSRPGELFF

V: TRBV12-3/TRBV12-4
J: TRBJ2-1
size: few
CDR3: CASSLGGGAVTGAEQFF

V: TRBV9
J: TRBJ2-2
size: NA
CDR3: CASSAGLTGIWVSGELFF

V: TRBV7-9
J: TRBJ2-2
size: many
CDR3: CASSLVGWTRNTGELFF

V: TRBV7-6
J: TRBJ2-1
size: few
CDR3: CASSPRDGSYNEQFF

V: TRBV7-8
J: TRBJ1-5
size: NA
CDR3: CASSLDTGNQPQHF

V: TRBV27
J: TRBJ1-2
size: NA
CDR3: CASRAGGSRYGYTF

V: TRBV20-1
J: TRBJ2-1
size: few
CDR3: CSAPQGTSLGEQFF

V: TRBV21-1
J: TRBJ1-5
size: NA
CDR3: CASRYRVHNQPQHF

V: TRBV5-1
J: TRBJ2-7
size: NA
CDR3: CASSSLPGRRPTSYEQYF

V: TRBV14
J: TRBJ1-4
size: NA
CDR3: CASSRGRRLEPTNEKLFF

V: TRBV5-1
J: TRBJ1-2
size: few
CDR3: CASSEDPGGNGYTF

V: TRBV18
J: TRBJ2-2
size: NA
CDR3: CASSPSGTGSTGELFF

V: TRBV6-5
J: TRBJ2-5
size: NA
CDR3: CASSSEAETQYF

V: TRBV15
J: TRBJ1-5
size: few
CDR3: CATSPYRGVSNQPQHF

V: TRBV5-1
J: TRBJ1-2
size: few
CDR3: CASSLGRDINNYGYTF

V: TRBV20-1
J: TRBJ2-1
size: NA
CDR3: CSAREMGQKPLSSYNEQFF

V: TRBV24-1
J: TRBJ2-1
size: NA
CDR3: CSTSDLSGSSYNEQFF

V: TRBV12-3/TRBV12-4
J: TRBJ2-7
size: NA
CDR3: CASSPGTGFNEQYF

V: TRBV24-1
J: TRBJ2-2
size: NA
CDR3: CATSDPGSRKTGELFF

V: TRBV4-1
J: TRBJ2-1
size: few
CDR3: CASSQDLAGGHGEQFF

V: TRBV4-1
J: TRBJ2-7
size: NA
CDR3: CASSQGLWDTYEQYF

V: TRBV2
J: TRBJ2-5
size: many
CDR3: CASSSGTAGSSETQYF

V: TRBV6-2/TRBV6-3
J: TRBJ2-1
size: few
CDR3: CASSKGLAGRNEQFF

V: TRBV5-5
J: TRBJ2-1
size: NA
CDR3: CASSLVSGSEGEQFF

V: TRBV27
J: TRBJ2-3
size: few
CDR3: CASSLSYYPEKAGPSTDTQYF

V: TRBV4-2
J: TRBJ2-2
size: NA
CDR3: CASSQVFSGSGELFF

V: TRBV6-5
J: TRBJ2-3
size: few
CDR3: CASSYEASETDTQYF

V: TRBV7-2
J: TRBJ1-1
size: NA
CDR3: CASSWTGQGNTEAFF

V: TRBV15
J: TRBJ2-2
size: NA
CDR3: CATSKYTGELFF

V: TRBV20-1
J: TRBJ2-4
size: NA
CDR3: CSAGRQGIAKNIQYF

V: TRBV4-1
J: TRBJ1-5
size: few
CDR3: CASSQDQAYISNQPQHF